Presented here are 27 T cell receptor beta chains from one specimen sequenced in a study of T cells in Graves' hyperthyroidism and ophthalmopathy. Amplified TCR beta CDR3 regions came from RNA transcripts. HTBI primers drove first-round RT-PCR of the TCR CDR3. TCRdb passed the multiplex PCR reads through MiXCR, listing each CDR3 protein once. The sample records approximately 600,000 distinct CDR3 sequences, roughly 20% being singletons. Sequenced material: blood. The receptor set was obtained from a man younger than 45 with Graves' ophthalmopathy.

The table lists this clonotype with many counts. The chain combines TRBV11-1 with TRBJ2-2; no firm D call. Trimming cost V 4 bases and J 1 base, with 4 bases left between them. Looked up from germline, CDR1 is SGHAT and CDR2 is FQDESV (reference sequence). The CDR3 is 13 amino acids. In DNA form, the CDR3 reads TGTGCCAGCAGCTGGGAGAACACCGGGGAGCTGTTTTTT. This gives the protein CASSWENTGELFF.

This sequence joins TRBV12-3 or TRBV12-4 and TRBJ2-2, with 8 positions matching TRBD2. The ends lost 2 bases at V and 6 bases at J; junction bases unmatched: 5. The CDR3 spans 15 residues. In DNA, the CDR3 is TGTGCCAGCAGTTTACCGGGACTAGTTGCCGGGGAGCTGTTTTTT. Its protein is CASSLPGLVAGELFF.

Here the CDR3 reads CSASGHGNTEAFF. For the CDR3, the DNA is TGCAGTGCTTCGGGACACGGGAACACTGAAGCTTTCTTT. The chain employs TRBV20-1 and TRBJ1-1; D is perhaps TRBD1 (6 bases). CDR1 is DFQATT, CDR2 SNEGSKA, per germline (reference sequence). The ends were cut back, 5 bases at V and 1 base at J, with 11 bases in the middle. The CDR3 is 13 amino acids.

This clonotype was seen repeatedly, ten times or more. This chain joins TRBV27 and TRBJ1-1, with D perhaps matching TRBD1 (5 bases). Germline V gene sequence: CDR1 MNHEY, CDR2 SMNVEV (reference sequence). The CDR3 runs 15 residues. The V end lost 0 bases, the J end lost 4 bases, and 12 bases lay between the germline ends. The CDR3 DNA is TGTGCCAGCAGTTTATCGGCCGGGGGGGGCACTGAAGCTTTCTTT. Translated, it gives CASSLSAGGGTEAFF.

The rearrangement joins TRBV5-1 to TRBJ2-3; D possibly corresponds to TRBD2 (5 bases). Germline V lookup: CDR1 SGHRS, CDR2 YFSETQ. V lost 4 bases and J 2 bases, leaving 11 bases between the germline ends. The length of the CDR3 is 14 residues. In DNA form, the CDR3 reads TGCGCCAGCAGCCCCCAGACTACCACAGATACGCAGTATTTT. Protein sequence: CASSPQTTTDTQYF.

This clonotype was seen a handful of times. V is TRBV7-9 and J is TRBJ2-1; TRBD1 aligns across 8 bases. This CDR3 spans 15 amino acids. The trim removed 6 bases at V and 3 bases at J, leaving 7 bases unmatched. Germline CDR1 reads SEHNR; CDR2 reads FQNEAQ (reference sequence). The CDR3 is CASRKQGGDYNEQFF. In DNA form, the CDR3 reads TGTGCCAGCAGGAAACAGGGGGGAGACTACAATGAGCAGTTCTTC.

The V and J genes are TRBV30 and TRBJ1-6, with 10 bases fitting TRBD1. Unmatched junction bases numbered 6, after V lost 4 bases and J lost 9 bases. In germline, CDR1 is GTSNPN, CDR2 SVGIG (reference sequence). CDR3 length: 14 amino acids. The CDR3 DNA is TGTGCCTGGACCCGGGACAGGGGTAGTTCACCCCTCCACTTT. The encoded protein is CAWTRDRGSSPLHF.

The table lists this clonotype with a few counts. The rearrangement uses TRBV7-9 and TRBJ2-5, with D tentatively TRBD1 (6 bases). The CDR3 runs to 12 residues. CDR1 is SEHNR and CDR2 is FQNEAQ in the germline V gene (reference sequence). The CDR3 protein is CAAGRAQGTQYF. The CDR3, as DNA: TGTGCGGCTGGGCGGGCACAGGGGACCCAGTACTTC.

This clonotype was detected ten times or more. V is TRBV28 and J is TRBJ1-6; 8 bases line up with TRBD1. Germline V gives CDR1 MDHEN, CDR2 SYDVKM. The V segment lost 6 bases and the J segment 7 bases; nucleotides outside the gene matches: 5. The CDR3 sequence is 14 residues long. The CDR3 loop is CASSPTGVNSPLHF. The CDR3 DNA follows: TGTGCCAGCAGCCCGACAGGGGTGAATTCACCCCTCCACTTT.

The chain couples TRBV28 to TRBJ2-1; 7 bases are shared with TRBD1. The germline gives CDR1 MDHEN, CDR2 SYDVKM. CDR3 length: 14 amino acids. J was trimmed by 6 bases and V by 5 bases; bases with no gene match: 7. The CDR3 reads CASSPRGPPNEQFF. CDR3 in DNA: TGTGCCAGCAGTCCGAGGGGGCCCCCCAATGAGCAGTTCTTC. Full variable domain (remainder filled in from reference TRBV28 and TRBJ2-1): DVKVTQSSRYLVKRTGEKVFLECVQDMDHENMFWYRQDPGLGLRLIYFSYDVKMKEKGDIPEGYSVSREKKERFSLILESASTNQTSMYLCASSPRGPPNEQFFGPGTRLTVL.

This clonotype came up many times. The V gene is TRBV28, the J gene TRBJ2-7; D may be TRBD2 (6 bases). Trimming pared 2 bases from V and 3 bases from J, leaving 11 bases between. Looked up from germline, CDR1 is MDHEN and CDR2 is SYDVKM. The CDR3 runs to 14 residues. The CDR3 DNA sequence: TGTGCCAGCAGTTTAGCGGGAATGAACTACGAGCAGTACTTC. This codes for CASSLAGMNYEQYF.

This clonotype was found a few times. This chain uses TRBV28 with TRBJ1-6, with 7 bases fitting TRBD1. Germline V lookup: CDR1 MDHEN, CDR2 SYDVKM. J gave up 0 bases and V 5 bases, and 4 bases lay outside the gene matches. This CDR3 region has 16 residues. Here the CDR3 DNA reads TGTGCCAGCAGTCGACAGGGAAGCTCCTATAATTCACCCCTCCACTTT. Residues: CASSRQGSSYNSPLHF.

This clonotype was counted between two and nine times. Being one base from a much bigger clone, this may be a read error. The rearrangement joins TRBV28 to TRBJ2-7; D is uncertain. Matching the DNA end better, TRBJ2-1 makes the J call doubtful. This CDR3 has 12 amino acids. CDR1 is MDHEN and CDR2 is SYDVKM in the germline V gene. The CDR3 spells CASTDTSYEQFF. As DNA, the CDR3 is TGTGCCAGCACTGACACCTCCTACGAGCAGTTCTTC.

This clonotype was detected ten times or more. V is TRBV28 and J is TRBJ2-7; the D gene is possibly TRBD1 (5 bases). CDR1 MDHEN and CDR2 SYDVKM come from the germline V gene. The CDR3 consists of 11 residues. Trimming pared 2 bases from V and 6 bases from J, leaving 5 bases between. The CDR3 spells CASSLQGEQYF. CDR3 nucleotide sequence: TGTGCCAGCAGTTTACAGGGCGAGCAGTACTTC. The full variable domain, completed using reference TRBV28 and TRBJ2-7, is DVKVTQSSRYLVKRTGEKVFLECVQDMDHENMFWYRQDPGLGLRLIYFSYDVKMKEKGDIPEGYSVSREKKERFSLILESASTNQTSMYLCASSLQGEQYFGPGTRLTVT.

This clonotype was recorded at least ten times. The CDR3 bases are TGTGCCAGCAGCCCTCGGACTAGCGGAAACACAGATACGCAGTATTTT. Translation gives CASSPRTSGNTDTQYF. The chain uses TRBV7-8 and TRBJ2-3; 10 bases map to TRBD2. Germline V gives CDR1 SGHVS, CDR2 FQNEAQ. The CDR3 covers 16 residues. V lost 5 bases to trimming and J lost 2 bases; unmatched junction nucleotides: 7.

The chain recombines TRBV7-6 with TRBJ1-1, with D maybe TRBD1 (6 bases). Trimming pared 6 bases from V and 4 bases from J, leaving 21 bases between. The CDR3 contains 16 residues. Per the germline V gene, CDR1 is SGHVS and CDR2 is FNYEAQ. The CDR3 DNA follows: TGTGCCAGCAGTAAAGCGGTGGATGGGGGCAGCACTGAAGCTTTCTTT. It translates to CASSKAVDGGSTEAFF.

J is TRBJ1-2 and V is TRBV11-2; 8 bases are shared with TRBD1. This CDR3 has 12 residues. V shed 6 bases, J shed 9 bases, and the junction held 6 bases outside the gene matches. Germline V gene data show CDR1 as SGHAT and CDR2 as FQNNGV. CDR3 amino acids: CASRQRQGSYTF. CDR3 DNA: TGTGCCAGCAGGCAACGACAGGGGAGCTACACCTTC.

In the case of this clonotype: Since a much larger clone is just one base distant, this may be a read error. The CDR3 DNA is TGCAGTGCATATCACCCAGGGGCCTACAAGCAGTACTTC. This encodes CSAYHPGAYKQYF. V and J are TRBV20-1 and TRBJ2-7, with D perhaps matching TRBD1 (6 bases). CDR3 length: 13 residues. Germline V gene data show CDR1 as DFQATT and CDR2 as SNEGSKA (reference sequence).

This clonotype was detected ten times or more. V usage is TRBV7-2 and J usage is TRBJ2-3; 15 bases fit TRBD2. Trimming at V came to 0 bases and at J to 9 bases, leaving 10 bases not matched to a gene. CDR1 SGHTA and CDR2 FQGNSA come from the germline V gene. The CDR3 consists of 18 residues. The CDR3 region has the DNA TGTGCCAGCAGCTTAGCGCCGGGACTAGCGGGAGGCCCAGGGACGCAGTATTTT. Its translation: CASSLAPGLAGGPGTQYF.

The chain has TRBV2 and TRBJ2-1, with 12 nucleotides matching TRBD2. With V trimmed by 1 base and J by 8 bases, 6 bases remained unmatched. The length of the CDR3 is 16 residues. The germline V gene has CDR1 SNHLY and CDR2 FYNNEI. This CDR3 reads CASSEGGLAGGDEQFF. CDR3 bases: TGTGCCAGCAGTGAAGGTGGTCTAGCGGGAGGGGATGAGCAGTTCTTC. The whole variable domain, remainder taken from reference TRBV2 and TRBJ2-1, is EPEVTQTPSHQVTQMGQEVILRCVPISNHLYFYWYRQILGQKVEFLVSFYNNEISEKSEIFDDQFSVERPDGSNFTLKIRSTKLEDSAMYFCASSEGGLAGGDEQFFGPGTRLTVL.

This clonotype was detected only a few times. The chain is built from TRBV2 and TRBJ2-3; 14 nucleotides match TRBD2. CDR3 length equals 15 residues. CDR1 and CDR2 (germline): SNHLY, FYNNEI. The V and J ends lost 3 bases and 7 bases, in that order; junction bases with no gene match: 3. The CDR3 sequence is CASSEGTSGRYTQYF. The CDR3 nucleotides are TGTGCCAGCAGTGAGGGGACTAGCGGGAGATATACGCAGTATTTT.

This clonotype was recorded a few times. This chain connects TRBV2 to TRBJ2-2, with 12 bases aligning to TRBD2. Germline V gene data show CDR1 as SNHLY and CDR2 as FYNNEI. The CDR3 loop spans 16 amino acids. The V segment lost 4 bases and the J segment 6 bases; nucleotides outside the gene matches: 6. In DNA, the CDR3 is TGTGCCAGCAGTGCGACTAGCGGGAGACCGTCCGGGGAGCTGTTTTTT. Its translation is CASSATSGRPSGELFF.

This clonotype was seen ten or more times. DNA of the CDR3: TGCAGCGTTCGAAAGTCGGGTGCAACTAATGAAAAACTGTTTTTT. It specifies CSVRKSGATNEKLFF. The chain carries TRBV29-1 and TRBJ1-4, with D unclear. The length of the CDR3 is 15 residues. Trimming removed 5 bases from V and 0 bases from J, with 13 bases in between. Germline-derived CDR1 and CDR2 are SQVTM and ANQGSEA.

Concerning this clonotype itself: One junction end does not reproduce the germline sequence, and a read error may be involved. The CDR3 DNA reads as TGCGCCAGTATCGGCGAGGGCAGGGCGAACCCTGAAGCTTTCTTT. Translated, it gives CASIGEGRANPEAFF. The V gene is TRBV10-2, the J gene TRBJ1-1; possibly TRBD1 for D (5 bases). Germline lookup yields CDR1 WSHSY and CDR2 SAAADI. The CDR3 covers 15 residues.

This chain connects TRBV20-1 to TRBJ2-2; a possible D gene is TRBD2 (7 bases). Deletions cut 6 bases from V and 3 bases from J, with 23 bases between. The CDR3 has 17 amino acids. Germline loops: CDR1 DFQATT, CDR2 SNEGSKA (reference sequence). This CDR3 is CSARGFTGTTYTGELFF. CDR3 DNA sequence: TGCAGTGCCAGGGGATTTACCGGGACTACTTACACCGGGGAGCTGTTTTTT.

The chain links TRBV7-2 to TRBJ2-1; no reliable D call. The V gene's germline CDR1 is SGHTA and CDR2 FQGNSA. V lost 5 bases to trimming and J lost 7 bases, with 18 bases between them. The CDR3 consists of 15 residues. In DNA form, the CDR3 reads TGTGCCAGCAGCCCGCAGGTGGGAACAAGGAATGAGCAGTTCTTC. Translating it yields CASSPQVGTRNEQFF.

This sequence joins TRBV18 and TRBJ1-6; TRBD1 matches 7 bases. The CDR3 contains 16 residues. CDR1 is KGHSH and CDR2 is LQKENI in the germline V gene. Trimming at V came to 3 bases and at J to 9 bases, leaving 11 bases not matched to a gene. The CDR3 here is CASSPIITGETSPLHF. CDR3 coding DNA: TGTGCCAGCTCACCTATAATAACAGGGGAGACTTCACCCCTCCACTTT.